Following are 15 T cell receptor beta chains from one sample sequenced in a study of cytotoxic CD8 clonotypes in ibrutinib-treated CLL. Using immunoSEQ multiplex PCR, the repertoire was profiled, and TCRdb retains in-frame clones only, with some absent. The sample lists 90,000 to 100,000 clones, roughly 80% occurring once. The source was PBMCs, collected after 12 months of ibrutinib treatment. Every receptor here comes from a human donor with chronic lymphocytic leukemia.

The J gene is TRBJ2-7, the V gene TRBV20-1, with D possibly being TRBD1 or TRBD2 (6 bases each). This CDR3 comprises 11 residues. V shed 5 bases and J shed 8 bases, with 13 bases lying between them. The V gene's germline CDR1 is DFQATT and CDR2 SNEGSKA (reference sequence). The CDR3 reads CSARGPNKQYF. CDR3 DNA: TGCAGTGCTCGGGGGCCGAATAAGCAGTACTTC.

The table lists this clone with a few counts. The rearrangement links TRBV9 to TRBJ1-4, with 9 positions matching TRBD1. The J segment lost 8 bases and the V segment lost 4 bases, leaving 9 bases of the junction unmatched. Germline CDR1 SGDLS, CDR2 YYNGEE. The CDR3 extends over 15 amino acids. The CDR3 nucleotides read TGTGCCAGCAGCCTACCGACAGGGGGTACAGAAAAACTGTTTTTT. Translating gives CASSLPTGGTEKLFF.

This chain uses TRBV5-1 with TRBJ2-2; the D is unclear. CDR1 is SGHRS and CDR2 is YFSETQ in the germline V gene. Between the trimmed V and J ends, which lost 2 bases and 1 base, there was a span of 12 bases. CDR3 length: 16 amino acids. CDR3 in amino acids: CASSFADGKNTGELFF. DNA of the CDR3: TGCGCCAGCAGCTTTGCCGACGGCAAGAACACCGGGGAGCTGTTTTTT.

CDR3 residues: CASSARGYEQYF. The CDR3 DNA reads as TGTGCCAGCAGCGCCAGGGGGTACGAGCAGTACTTC. The chain links TRBV2 to TRBJ2-5, with TRBD1 matching 7 bases. The tail of the sequence fits TRBJ2-7 better, so the J call may be wrong. Germline values: CDR1 SNHLY, CDR2 FYNNEI. The CDR3 runs to 12 residues.

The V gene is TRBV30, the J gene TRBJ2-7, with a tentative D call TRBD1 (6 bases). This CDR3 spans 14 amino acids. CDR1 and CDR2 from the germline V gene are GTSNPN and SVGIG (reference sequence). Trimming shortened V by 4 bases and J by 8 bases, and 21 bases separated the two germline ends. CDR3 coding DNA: TGTGCCTGGAAGGTGGGCAGGGGAATATTGAAGCAGTACTTC. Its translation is CAWKVGRGILKQYF. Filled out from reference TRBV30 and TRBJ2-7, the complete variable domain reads SQTIHQWPATLVQPVGSPLSLECTVEGTSNPNLYWYRQAAGRGLQLLFYSVGIGQISSEVPQNLSASRPQDRQFILSSKKLLLSDSGFYLCAWKVGRGILKQYFGPGTRLTVT.

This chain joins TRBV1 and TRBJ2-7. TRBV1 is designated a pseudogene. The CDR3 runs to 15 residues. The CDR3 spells CTSSQLKGTSYEQYF. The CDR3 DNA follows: TGCACCAGCAGCCAGCTCAAGGGGACGTCCTACGAGCAGTACTTC.

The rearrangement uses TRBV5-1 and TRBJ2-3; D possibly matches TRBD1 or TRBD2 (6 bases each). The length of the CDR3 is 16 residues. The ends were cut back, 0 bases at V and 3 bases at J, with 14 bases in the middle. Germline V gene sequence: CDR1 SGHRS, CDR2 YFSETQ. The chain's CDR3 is CASSLGGGLVTDTQYF. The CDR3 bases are TGCGCCAGCAGCTTGGGAGGGGGGCTGGTTACAGATACGCAGTATTTT.

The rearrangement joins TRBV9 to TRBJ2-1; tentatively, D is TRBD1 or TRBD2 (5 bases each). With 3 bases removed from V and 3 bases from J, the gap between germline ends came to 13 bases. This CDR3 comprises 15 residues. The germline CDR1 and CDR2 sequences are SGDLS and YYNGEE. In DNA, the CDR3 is TGTGCCAGCAGCGCGGGACGGTCCGTCTACAATGAGCAGTTCTTC. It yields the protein CASSAGRSVYNEQFF.

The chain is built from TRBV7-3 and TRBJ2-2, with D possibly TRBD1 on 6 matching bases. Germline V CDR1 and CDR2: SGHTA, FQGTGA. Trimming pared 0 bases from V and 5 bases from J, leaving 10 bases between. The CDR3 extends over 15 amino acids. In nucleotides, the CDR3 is TGTGCCAGCAGCTTAACGGGGGCACGGACCGGGGAGCTGTTTTTT. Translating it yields CASSLTGARTGELFF. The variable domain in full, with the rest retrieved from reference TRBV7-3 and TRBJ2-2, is GAGVSQTPSNKVTEKGKYVELRCDPISGHTALYWYRQSLGQGPEFLIYFQGTGAADDSGLPNDRFFAVRPEGSVSTLKIQRTERGDSAVYLCASSLTGARTGELFFGEGSRLTVL.

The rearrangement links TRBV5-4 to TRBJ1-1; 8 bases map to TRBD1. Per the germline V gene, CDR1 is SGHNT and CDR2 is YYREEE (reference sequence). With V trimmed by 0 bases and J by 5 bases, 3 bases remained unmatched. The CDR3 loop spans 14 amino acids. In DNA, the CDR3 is TGTGCCAGCAGCTTGGGGACAGGGAGGACTGAAGCTTTCTTT. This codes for CASSLGTGRTEAFF.

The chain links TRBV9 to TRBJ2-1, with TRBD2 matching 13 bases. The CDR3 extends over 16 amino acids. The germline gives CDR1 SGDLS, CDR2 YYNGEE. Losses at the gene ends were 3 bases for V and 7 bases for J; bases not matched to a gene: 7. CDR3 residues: CASSARLAGGTNEQFF. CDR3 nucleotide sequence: TGTGCCAGCAGCGCCAGACTAGCGGGGGGTACGAATGAGCAGTTCTTC.

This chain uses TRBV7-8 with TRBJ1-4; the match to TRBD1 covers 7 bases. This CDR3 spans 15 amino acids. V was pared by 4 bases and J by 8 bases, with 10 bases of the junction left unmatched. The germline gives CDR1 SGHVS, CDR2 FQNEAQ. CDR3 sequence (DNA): TGTGCCAGCAGCTCCCAGGGGGGCAGTTACGAAAAACTGTTTTTT. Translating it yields CASSSQGGSYEKLFF.

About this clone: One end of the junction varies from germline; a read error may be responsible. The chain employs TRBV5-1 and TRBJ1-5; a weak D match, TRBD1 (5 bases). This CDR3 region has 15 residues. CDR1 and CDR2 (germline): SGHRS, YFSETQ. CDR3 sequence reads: CASSYLGRSNQPQHF. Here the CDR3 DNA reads TGTGCCAGCAGCTACCTGGGACGGAGCAATCAGCCCCAGCATTTT.

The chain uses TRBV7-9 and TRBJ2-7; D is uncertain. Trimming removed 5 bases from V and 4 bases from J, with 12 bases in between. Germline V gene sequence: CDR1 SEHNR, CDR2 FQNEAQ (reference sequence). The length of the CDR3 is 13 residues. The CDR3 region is CASSRSGQYEQYF. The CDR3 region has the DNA TGTGCCAGCAGCCGTAGTGGGCAGTACGAGCAGTACTTC.

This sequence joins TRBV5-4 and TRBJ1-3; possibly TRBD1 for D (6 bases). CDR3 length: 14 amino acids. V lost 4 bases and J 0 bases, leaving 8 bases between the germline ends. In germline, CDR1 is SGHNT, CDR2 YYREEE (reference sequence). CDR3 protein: CASSGQFSGNTIYF. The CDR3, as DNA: TGTGCCAGCAGCGGACAGTTCTCTGGAAACACCATATATTTT.